This T cell receptor beta chain was observed in a study of blood T cell repertoires in COVID-19. Germline-derived CDR1 and CDR2 are SGHDT and YYEEEE. V was clipped by 3 bases and J by 6 bases, with 13 bases between them. This CDR3 is built from 14 residues. Methods used by the authors: Amplification of reference gene primers provided the estimated nucleated cell counts. TCRdb's copy holds only in-frame clones and misses some; the assay was immunoSEQ multiplex PCR. D and trimming come from the DNA, and the V and J calls and clone size come from that table. The table has about 23,000 clones, roughly 84% seen once.

The sequence derives from a man between 70 and 80 years old with acute or convalescent COVID-19. Specimen: peripheral blood. The rearrangement links TRBV5-6 to TRBJ2-1, with D possibly matching TRBD2 (6 bases). CDR3: CASSWGRKGNEQFF. CDR3 DNA: TGTGCCAGCAGCTGGGGGAGGAAGGGCAATGAGCAGTTCTTC. The full variable domain, with the rest looked up from reference TRBV5-6 and TRBJ2-1, is DAGVTQSPTHLIKTRGQQVTLRCSPKSGHDTVSWYQQALGQGPQFIFQYYEEEERQRGNFPDRFSGHQFPNYSSELNVNALLLGDSALYLCASSWGRKGNEQFFGPGTRLTVL.